This T cell receptor beta chain emerged from a study of tissue T cells after allogeneic stem cell transplantation. Looking at the study overall: Graft-versus-host disease patients received grafts, four unmodified and three CD34-selected to deplete T cells.

Study-wide points: Few T cell clones were shared across patients, but motif clusters showed tissue-specific shared signatures.

Comments on this clone: Its antigen is currently unknown.

The CDR3 runs to 18 residues. Germline-derived CDR1 and CDR2 are SGHRS and YFSETQ. V lost 0 bases and J lost 8; bases outside the gene matches: 12. Clones were read by immunoSEQ multiplex PCR, and TCRdb kept only the in-frame ones, dropping some. The table records thousands of clones, roughly two thirds of them present only once. The sample in question was duodenal tissue, obtained at autopsy. The clonotype comes from a female patient aged 18 to 49 with steroid-refractory graft-versus-host disease after an allogeneic stem cell transplant. Some T cells may be graft donor cells. The chain is built from TRBV5-1 and TRBJ2-1, with 12 nucleotides matching TRBD2. In nucleotides, the CDR3 is TGCGCCAGCAGCTTGGGACTAGCGGGAGCCCCAGGTTTGGATGAGCAGTTCTTC. It encodes CASSLGLAGAPGLDEQFF.